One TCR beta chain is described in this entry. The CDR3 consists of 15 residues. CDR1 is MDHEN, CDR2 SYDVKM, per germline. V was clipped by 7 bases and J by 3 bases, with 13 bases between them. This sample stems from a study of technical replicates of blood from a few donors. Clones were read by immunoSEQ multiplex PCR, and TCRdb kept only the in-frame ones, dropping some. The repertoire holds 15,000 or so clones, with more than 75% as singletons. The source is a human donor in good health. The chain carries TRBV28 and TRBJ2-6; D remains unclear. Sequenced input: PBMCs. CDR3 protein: CASTSMLVGANVLTF. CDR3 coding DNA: TGTGCCAGCACCAGTATGCTGGTTGGGGCCAACGTCCTGACTTTC.